This T cell receptor beta chain was captured by sequencing in a study of T cell responses to AZD1222 COVID-19 vaccine. Study-wide context: Whether given at about 4 or about 12 weeks, second doses were pooled. Broader study findings: Spike-specific TCR breadth and depth were elevated following two AZD1222 doses. Most donors were white British and more were female, and clonal diversity was possibly underestimated.

With regard to this clone: The antigen remains unidentified.

Method: immunoSEQ multiplex PCR; TCRdb's copy keeps in-frame clones and lacks some. The sample contains 120,000 to 150,000 clones, approximately 90% of which appear only once. V lost 3 bases and J lost 2, with 8 bases in between. Germline CDR1 SGDLS, CDR2 YYNGEE. The CDR3 contains 14 residues. The sequences come from peripheral blood, collected on day 0 of AZD1222 vaccination. V usage is TRBV9 and J usage is TRBJ2-2, with D uncertain. This sequence was found in an adult in good health. CDR3 nucleotide sequence: TGTGCCAGCAGCGCGAGAATCAACACCGGGGAGCTGTTTTTT. Protein sequence: CASSARINTGELFF. Based on the CDR3 plus reference TRBV9 and TRBJ2-2, the full variable domain is DSGVTQTPKHLITATGQRVTLRCSPRSGDLSVYWYQQSLDQGLQFLIQYYNGEERAKGNILERFSAQQFPDLHSELNLSSLELGDSALYFCASSARINTGELFFGEGSRLTVL.